A selection of T cell receptor beta chains follows, all from one sample in a study of blood T cell repertoires in COVID-19. The protocol was immunoSEQ multiplex PCR, while the TCRdb copy is restricted to in-frame clones and leaves out a portion. Here the sample spans tens of thousands of clones, around 89% being singletons. The sequenced sample consisted of peripheral blood. These receptors were obtained from a man in his sixties with active or convalescent COVID-19. The CDR3 runs from the conserved cysteine through the conserved F or W. D genes are given only for firm matches. Expanded clones are given a class, and other clones once, few, many or no size at all.

j_gene: TRBJ1-5
v_gene: TRBV15
abundance: NA
d_gene: TRBD1
CDR3aa: CATSGGTAYRNQPQHF
CDR3nt: TGTGCCACCAGCGGAGGGACAGCCTATAGGAATCAGCCCCAGCATTTT

j_gene: TRBJ1-5
v_gene: TRBV19
abundance: NA
d_gene: TRBD1
CDR3aa: CATMAGQGFVRQPQHF
CDR3nt: TGTGCCACCATGGCCGGACAGGGATTCGTTCGTCAGCCCCAGCATTTT

j_gene: TRBJ2-7
v_gene: TRBV13
abundance: NA
d_gene: TRBD2
CDR3aa: CASSLAGGPYEQYF
CDR3nt: TGTGCCAGCAGCCTAGCGGGAGGCCCCTACGAGCAGTACTTC

j_gene: TRBJ2-3
v_gene: TRBV6-2/TRBV6-3
abundance: NA
d_gene: TRBD1
CDR3aa: CASSYHRGLHTDTQYF
CDR3nt: TGTGCCAGCAGTTACCACAGGGGGCTCCACACAGATACGCAGTATTTT

j_gene: TRBJ2-7
v_gene: TRBV5-1
abundance: few
d_gene: TRBD2
CDR3aa: CASSVTSGSYEQYF
CDR3nt: TGCGCCAGCAGCGTTACTAGCGGGAGTTACGAGCAGTACTTC

j_gene: TRBJ2-1
v_gene: TRBV23-1
abundance: NA
d_gene: NA
CDR3aa: CASIPGLNSCEQFF
CDR3nt: TGCGCCAGCATTCCGGGACTTAATAGTTGTGAGCAGTTCTTC

j_gene: TRBJ2-2
v_gene: TRBV10-1
abundance: NA
d_gene: NA
CDR3aa: CASSESGLANTGELFF
CDR3nt: TGCGCCAGCAGTGAGTCGGGGCTCGCGAACACCGGGGAGCTGTTTTTT

j_gene: TRBJ1-2
v_gene: TRBV18
abundance: NA
d_gene: TRBD1
CDR3aa: CASSERQGMDGYTF
CDR3nt: TGTGCCAGCTCGGAAAGACAGGGGATGGATGGCTACACCTTC

j_gene: TRBJ1-1
v_gene: TRBV28
abundance: NA
d_gene: NA
CDR3aa: CASVTGREAFF
CDR3nt: TGTGCCAGCGTAACAGGTCGCGAAGCTTTCTTT

j_gene: TRBJ2-7
v_gene: TRBV25-1
abundance: NA
d_gene: NA
CDR3aa: CASSGFMGADEQYF
CDR3nt: TGTGCCAGCAGTGGGTTCATGGGAGCTGACGAGCAGTACTTC

j_gene: TRBJ1-4
v_gene: TRBV5-5
abundance: NA
d_gene: TRBD1
CDR3aa: CASSLEGAREKLFF
CDR3nt: TGTGCCAGCAGCCTGGAGGGGGCGCGTGAAAAACTGTTTTTT

j_gene: TRBJ2-1
v_gene: TRBV7-8
abundance: NA
d_gene: TRBD2
CDR3aa: CASSWRLAGPYNEQFF
CDR3nt: TGTGCCAGCAGCTGGCGGCTAGCGGGACCCTACAATGAGCAGTTCTTC

j_gene: TRBJ2-1
v_gene: TRBV7-2
abundance: NA
d_gene: TRBD2
CDR3aa: CASSAPGLESTSEQFF
CDR3nt: TGTGCCAGCAGCGCTCCGGGACTAGAATCGACGAGTGAGCAGTTCTTC

j_gene: TRBJ2-7
v_gene: TRBV12-3/TRBV12-4
abundance: once
d_gene: TRBD2
CDR3aa: CASRGTGGYEQYF
CDR3nt: TGTGCCAGCAGGGGGACGGGGGGCTACGAGCAGTACTTC

j_gene: TRBJ2-5
v_gene: TRBV3-1/TRBV3-2
abundance: NA
d_gene: NA
CDR3aa: CASSPQYRETQYF
CDR3nt: TGTGCCAGCAGCCCCCAATACCGGGAGACCCAGTACTTC

j_gene: TRBJ2-1
v_gene: TRBV27
abundance: NA
d_gene: TRBD1
CDR3aa: CASSSYRGRSYNEQFF
CDR3nt: TGTGCCAGCAGTTCCTACAGGGGTCGCTCCTACAATGAGCAGTTCTTC

j_gene: TRBJ1-1
v_gene: TRBV5-1
abundance: once
d_gene: TRBD1
CDR3aa: CASSTQGGGTEAFF
CDR3nt: TGCGCCAGCAGCACACAGGGGGGTGGTACTGAAGCTTTCTTT

j_gene: TRBJ1-1
v_gene: TRBV5-1
abundance: NA
d_gene: NA
CDR3aa: CASTLVQGTTEAFF
CDR3nt: TGCGCCAGCACCTTGGTCCAGGGAACCACTGAAGCTTTCTTT

j_gene: TRBJ2-3
v_gene: TRBV7-2
abundance: NA
d_gene: NA
CDR3aa: CASRENTDTQYF
CDR3nt: TGTGCCAGCCGGGAGAACACAGATACGCAGTATTTT

j_gene: TRBJ1-1
v_gene: TRBV5-1
abundance: NA
d_gene: NA
CDR3aa: CASSGPGAAEAFF
CDR3nt: TGCGCCAGCAGCGGGCCAGGGGCCGCTGAAGCTTTCTTT

j_gene: TRBJ2-1
v_gene: TRBV6-5
abundance: NA
d_gene: TRBD2
CDR3aa: CASSVLAGASNEQFF
CDR3nt: TGTGCCAGCAGCGTACTAGCGGGAGCGTCCAATGAGCAGTTCTTC

j_gene: TRBJ2-7
v_gene: TRBV27
abundance: NA
d_gene: NA
CDR3aa: CASGPYGTGSYEQYF
CDR3nt: TGTGCCAGCGGACCCTACGGCACAGGGTCCTACGAGCAGTACTTC

j_gene: TRBJ2-7
v_gene: TRBV19
abundance: NA
d_gene: TRBD1
CDR3aa: CASSIVAGGYYEQYF
CDR3nt: TGTGCCAGTAGTATCGTGGCAGGGGGTTACTACGAGCAGTACTTC

j_gene: TRBJ2-3
v_gene: TRBV5-1
abundance: NA
d_gene: NA
CDR3aa: CASSVAVGDTQYF
CDR3nt: TGCGCCAGCAGCGTCGCAGTTGGAGATACGCAGTATTTT

j_gene: TRBJ1-2
v_gene: TRBV12-5
abundance: NA
d_gene: NA
CDR3aa: CASGLGGGGREYGYTF
CDR3nt: TGTGCTAGTGGTTTGGGGGGCGGGGGCCGCGAGTATGGCTACACCTTC

j_gene: TRBJ1-1
v_gene: TRBV12-3/TRBV12-4
abundance: NA
d_gene: NA
CDR3aa: CASSYRENTEAFF
CDR3nt: TGTGCCAGCAGTTACCGGGAGAACACTGAAGCTTTCTTT

j_gene: TRBJ2-2
v_gene: TRBV19
abundance: NA
d_gene: TRBD1
CDR3aa: CASTLGTGGSGTGELFF
CDR3nt: TGTGCCAGTACCCTGGGGACAGGGGGTTCGGGCACCGGGGAGCTGTTTTTT

j_gene: TRBJ2-3
v_gene: TRBV18
abundance: NA
d_gene: TRBD1
CDR3aa: CASSPGTVGSTDTQYF
CDR3nt: TGTGCCAGCTCACCTGGGACAGTAGGAAGCACAGATACGCAGTATTTT

j_gene: TRBJ2-3
v_gene: TRBV5-1
abundance: NA
d_gene: NA
CDR3aa: CASTRFDETDTQYF
CDR3nt: TGCGCCAGCACCCGGTTCGATGAGACAGATACGCAGTATTTT

j_gene: TRBJ1-5
v_gene: TRBV27
abundance: NA
d_gene: TRBD1
CDR3aa: CASSWDRSNQPQHF
CDR3nt: TGTGCCAGCAGTTGGGACAGAAGCAATCAGCCCCAGCATTTT

j_gene: TRBJ1-2
v_gene: TRBV12-3/TRBV12-4
abundance: NA
d_gene: NA
CDR3aa: CASSQTGYGYTF
CDR3nt: TGTGCCAGCAGTCAGACAGGCTATGGCTACACCTTC

j_gene: TRBJ2-5
v_gene: TRBV6-6
abundance: NA
d_gene: NA
CDR3aa: CASGKGVTTEETQYF
CDR3nt: TGTGCCAGCGGGAAGGGGGTGACAACCGAAGAGACCCAGTACTTC

j_gene: TRBJ2-7
v_gene: TRBV11-2
abundance: NA
d_gene: NA
CDR3aa: CASSQGEAYEQYF
CDR3nt: TGTGCCAGCAGCCAAGGGGAGGCCTACGAGCAGTACTTC

j_gene: TRBJ1-5
v_gene: TRBV2
abundance: NA
d_gene: NA
CDR3aa: CASSLTQGNYTQPQHF
CDR3nt: TGTGCCAGCAGTCTAACCCAGGGAAACTACACCCAGCCCCAGCATTTT

j_gene: TRBJ2-7
v_gene: TRBV5-1
abundance: NA
d_gene: TRBD1
CDR3aa: CASSIKGQGINEQYF
CDR3nt: TGCGCCAGCTCCATCAAGGGACAGGGCATTAACGAGCAGTACTTC

j_gene: TRBJ1-5
v_gene: TRBV15
abundance: NA
d_gene: TRBD1
CDR3aa: CACKTGLGDNQPQHF
CDR3nt: TGTGCTTGTAAGACAGGGCTGGGCGACAATCAGCCCCAGCATTTT

j_gene: TRBJ2-2
v_gene: TRBV5-1
abundance: NA
d_gene: NA
CDR3aa: CASSNGNEGAGELFF
CDR3nt: TGCGCCAGCAGCAACGGGAACGAAGGTGCCGGGGAGCTGTTTTTT

j_gene: TRBJ2-3
v_gene: TRBV15
abundance: NA
d_gene: TRBD2
CDR3aa: CATSRTSGHSTDTQYF
CDR3nt: TGTGCCACCAGCAGGACTAGCGGGCATAGCACAGATACGCAGTATTTT

j_gene: TRBJ1-1
v_gene: TRBV29-1
abundance: NA
d_gene: TRBD1
CDR3aa: CSVGQGAYTEAFF
CDR3nt: TGCAGCGTTGGACAGGGGGCATACACTGAAGCTTTCTTT

j_gene: TRBJ2-7
v_gene: TRBV27
abundance: NA
d_gene: NA
CDR3aa: CASSSSTGMGQYF
CDR3nt: TGTGCCAGCAGTTCGTCAACAGGGATGGGGCAGTACTTC

j_gene: TRBJ1-3
v_gene: TRBV27
abundance: NA
d_gene: NA
CDR3aa: CASSSFRGNTIYF
CDR3nt: TGTGCCAGCAGTTCTTTTCGTGGAAACACCATATATTTT

j_gene: TRBJ1-5
v_gene: TRBV6-5
abundance: NA
d_gene: NA
CDR3aa: CASQGLLNQPQHF
CDR3nt: TGTGCCAGCCAGGGGTTGCTGAATCAGCCCCAGCATTTT

j_gene: TRBJ1-5
v_gene: TRBV5-5
abundance: NA
d_gene: NA
CDR3aa: CASSLADSYAGQPQHF
CDR3nt: TGTGCCAGCAGCTTGGCCGACAGCTATGCGGGGCAGCCCCAGCATTTT